These 5 T cell receptor beta chains were sequenced from one sample in a study of blood T cell repertoires in COVID-19. Clones were read by immunoSEQ multiplex PCR, and TCRdb kept only the in-frame ones, dropping some. The table includes some 350,000 clones, around 90% detected once. The material sequenced was peripheral blood. These receptors were collected from a human donor in a cohort sampled during active COVID-19.

V is TRBV28 and J is TRBJ1-5; no reliable D call. V lost 2 bases and J 7 bases, leaving 12 bases between the germline ends. The CDR3 extends over 14 amino acids. The germline gives CDR1 MDHEN, CDR2 SYDVKM. The CDR3 DNA sequence: TGTGCCAGCAGTTTAGGGCTGGGTGGCCAGCCCCAGCATTTT. Translation: CASSLGLGGQPQHF.

The chain employs TRBV30 and TRBJ2-6, with D possibly matching TRBD1 (5 bases). V was pared by 6 bases and J by 2 bases, with 11 bases between. Looked up from germline, CDR1 is GTSNPN and CDR2 is SVGIG (reference sequence). The CDR3 spans 14 residues. The CDR3 protein is CACQGIAGANVLTF. The CDR3 nucleotides are TGTGCCTGCCAGGGCATCGCTGGGGCCAACGTCCTGACTTTC.

This clone has at least ten counts. The chain couples TRBV29-1 to TRBJ2-1; 9 bases align to TRBD2. The CDR3 is made up of 15 amino acids. V gave up 6 bases and J gave up 4 bases; unmatched junction bases: 10. Germline V gives CDR1 SQVTM, CDR2 ANQGSEA. CDR3 amino acids: CSVPGLAPIYNEQFF. CDR3 sequence (DNA): TGCAGCGTACCGGGACTAGCTCCGATATACAATGAGCAGTTCTTC.

The V call is TRBV30, the J call TRBJ1-4, with a possible D match to TRBD1 (5 bases). In germline, CDR1 is GTSNPN, CDR2 SVGIG (reference sequence). Trimming left V 0 bases short and J 2 bases short, with 7 bases between. This CDR3 comprises 14 residues. The CDR3 region is CAWSVGGTNEKLFF. The DNA for the CDR3 is TGTGCCTGGAGTGTTGGGGGGACTAATGAAAAACTGTTTTTT. The full variable domain, its missing parts supplied by reference TRBV30 and TRBJ1-4, is SQTIHQWPATLVQPVGSPLSLECTVEGTSNPNLYWYRQAAGRGLQLLFYSVGIGQISSEVPQNLSASRPQDRQFILSSKKLLLSDSGFYLCAWSVGGTNEKLFFGSGTQLSVL.

The chain links TRBV5-1 to TRBJ2-7, with 12 nucleotides matching TRBD2. Losses at the gene ends were 4 bases for V and 1 base for J; bases not matched to a gene: 18. This CDR3 region has 20 residues. Germline V gives CDR1 SGHRS, CDR2 YFSETQ. The CDR3 DNA reads TGCGCCAGCAGCCACCCGGCTAGCGGGAGGGGGTTTGGTGGGTCCTACGAGCAGTACTTC. Its protein product is CASSHPASGRGFGGSYEQYF.